These T cell receptor beta chains were read from a single sample in a study of blood T cell repertoires in COVID-19. Assay: immunoSEQ multiplex PCR; the TCRdb copy retains only in-frame clones and omits some. The data hold tens of thousands of clones, with approximately 90% observed a single time. Sequencing input: peripheral blood. These receptors were obtained from a man aged 70 or older with acute or convalescent COVID-19. Both conserved end residues are part of each CDR3. D genes are given only for firm matches.

v_gene,d_gene,j_gene,CDR3aa
TRBV19,.,TRBJ1-5,CASSMRGSNQPQHF
TRBV5-1,TRBD2,TRBJ2-3,CASYERGGQTDTQYF
TRBV7-8,.,TRBJ2-1,CASSFSVRGVNEQFF
TRBV19,TRBD1,TRBJ1-6,CASQTGTGINSPLHF
TRBV19,TRBD1,TRBJ2-7,CASSNIFRTGGYEQYF
TRBV19,.,TRBJ2-3,CASTFGGRTDTQYF
TRBV27,.,TRBJ1-1,CASSPPGNTEAFF
TRBV4-1,TRBD1,TRBJ1-1,CASSQDWEWGQTEAFF
TRBV6-5,.,TRBJ1-5,CASSYTKGSNQPQHF
TRBV3-1/TRBV3-2,TRBD1,TRBJ2-7,CASSQGNRGDRGLYEQYF
TRBV5-1,.,TRBJ2-1,CASSLDREQFF
TRBV6-2/TRBV6-3,.,TRBJ2-7,CASSGQSSYEQYF
TRBV30,TRBD1,TRBJ1-1,CAWSPGQGRTEAFF
TRBV6-1,TRBD2,TRBJ2-1,CASSAKSGGAVMSNEQFF
TRBV12-3/TRBV12-4,TRBD1,TRBJ2-1,CASSGTAYNEQFF
TRBV27,TRBD2,TRBJ2-4,CASSSLAGGLKNIQYF
TRBV6-4,.,TRBJ1-6,CASSAREERCYNSPLHF
TRBV5-1,TRBD2,TRBJ2-1,CASSLGTSGGDGEQFF
TRBV18,TRBD2,TRBJ2-4,CASSPLTSGEAKNIQYF
TRBV7-2,.,TRBJ1-5,CASSLSNGDQPQHF
TRBV29-1,.,TRBJ2-5,CSVAGGAETQYF
TRBV28,.,TRBJ1-1,CASSLPGEAFF
TRBV7-2,.,TRBJ2-2,CASSFHFPGELFF
TRBV5-1,.,TRBJ1-6,CASSLGAENSPLHF
TRBV7-2,TRBD2,TRBJ2-1,CASGSYARTSGGFF
TRBV6-6,TRBD1,TRBJ2-7,CASSFRDRFYEQYF
TRBV19,TRBD1,TRBJ1-3,CASSMDRGPGNTIYF
TRBV15,.,TRBJ2-7,CATSRDRGSSYEQYF
TRBV28,.,TRBJ2-7,CASTSPGRTYEQYF
TRBV5-1,TRBD2,TRBJ2-2,CASSLAASGAGELFF
TRBV7-2,.,TRBJ2-3,CASRSLGTDTQYF
TRBV18,.,TRBJ1-2,CASSPPGVAPYGYTF
TRBV5-8,.,TRBJ1-2,CASSLTGFGSDYGYTF
TRBV6-1,.,TRBJ2-1,CASSESWGARNEQFF
TRBV19,.,TRBJ1-4,CASSIGERSNEKLFF
TRBV5-1,.,TRBJ2-3,CASSLGPLGTDTQYF
TRBV7-9,.,TRBJ2-3,CASTPGADSTDTQYF
TRBV9,TRBD1,TRBJ2-3,CASSERTGGPADTQYF
TRBV9,TRBD1,TRBJ1-6,CASSDGTVGYNSPLHF
TRBV6-2/TRBV6-3,TRBD1,TRBJ1-5,CASSIQGARNQPQHF
TRBV30,TRBD1,TRBJ1-1,CAWQKTGGGLEAFF
TRBV6-2/TRBV6-3,TRBD1,TRBJ1-5,CASSYSGTGYNQPQHF
TRBV15,.,TRBJ1-4,CATSPEGRGGGKLFF
TRBV7-9,.,TRBJ2-3,CASSLTSLGTDTQYF
TRBV7-6,.,TRBJ1-4,CASSLQGQDEKLFF